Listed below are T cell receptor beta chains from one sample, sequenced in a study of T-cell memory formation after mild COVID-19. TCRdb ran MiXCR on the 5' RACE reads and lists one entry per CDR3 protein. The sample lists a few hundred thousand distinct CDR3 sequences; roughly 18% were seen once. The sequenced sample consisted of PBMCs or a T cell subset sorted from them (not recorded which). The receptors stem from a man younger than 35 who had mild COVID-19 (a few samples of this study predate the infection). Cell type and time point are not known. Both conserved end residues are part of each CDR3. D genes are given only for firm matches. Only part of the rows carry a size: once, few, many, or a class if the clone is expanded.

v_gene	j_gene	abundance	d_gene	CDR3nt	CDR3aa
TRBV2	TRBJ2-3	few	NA	TGTGCCAGCAGTGAGCATGTAGATACGCAGTATTTT	CASSEHVDTQYF
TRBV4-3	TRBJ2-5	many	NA	TGCGCCAGCAGCCAAGATTTGCGGGGCCAAGAGACCCAGTACTTC	CASSQDLRGQETQYF
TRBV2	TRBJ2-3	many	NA	TGTGCCACCTCAGAGCCCTTCACAGATACGCAGTATTTT	CATSEPFTDTQYF
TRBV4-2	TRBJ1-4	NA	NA	TGTGCCAGCAGCCAAGGCGGAATGACAGAATTTAATGAAAAACTGTTTTTT	CASSQGGMTEFNEKLFF
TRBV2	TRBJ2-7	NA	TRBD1	TGTGCCAGCGGGTTCCCAGGGGGCATCCTCTACGAGCAGTACTTC	CASGFPGGILYEQYF
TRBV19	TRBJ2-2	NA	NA	TGTGCCAGTAGTATATACACCGGGGAGCTGTTTTTT	CASSIYTGELFF
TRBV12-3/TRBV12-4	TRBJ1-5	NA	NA	TGTGCCAGCAGGTCTAATAGCAATCAGCCCCAGCATTTT	CASRSNSNQPQHF
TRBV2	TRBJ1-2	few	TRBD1	TGTGCCAGCAGTCCTGGACAGGGAAGGTATGGCTACACCTTC	CASSPGQGRYGYTF
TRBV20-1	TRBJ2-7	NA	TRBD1	TGCAGTGCGATAGACAGGGGCTTCTACGAGCAGTACTTC	CSAIDRGFYEQYF
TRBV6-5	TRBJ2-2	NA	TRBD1	TGTGCCAGCACCAGGACAGGGAACACCGGTGAGCTGTTTTTT	CASTRTGNTGELFF
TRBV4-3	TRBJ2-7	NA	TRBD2	TGCGCCAGCAGCCAAGAGAGCGGGGTCTACGAGCAGTACTTC	CASSQESGVYEQYF
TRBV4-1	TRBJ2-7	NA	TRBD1	TGCGCCAGCAGCCAAGGAGACAGGGGAGTTTTTCCGTACTTC	CASSQGDRGVFPYF
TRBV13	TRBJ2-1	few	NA	TGTGCCAGCAGCGTGGCCAGATCCTACAATGAGCAGTTCTTC	CASSVARSYNEQFF
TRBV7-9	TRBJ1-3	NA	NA	TGTGCCAGCAGCTCGGGACAACAAAACACCATATATTTT	CASSSGQQNTIYF
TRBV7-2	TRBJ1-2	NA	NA	TGTGCCAGCAGCTACCAGGGAACACGGTATGGCTACACCTTC	CASSYQGTRYGYTF
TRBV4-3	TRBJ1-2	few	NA	TGCGCCAGCAGCCAAGATATAGGCAGGGAGAACTATGGCTACACCTTC	CASSQDIGRENYGYTF
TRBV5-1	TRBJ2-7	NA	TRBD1	TGCGCCAGCAGCTTGCCACAGGGGGGCGAGCAGTACTTC	CASSLPQGGEQYF
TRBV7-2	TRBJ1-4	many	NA	TGTGCCAGCAGCCCCGACAGTAACAATGAAAAACTGTTTTTT	CASSPDSNNEKLFF
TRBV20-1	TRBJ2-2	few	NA	TGCAGTGCTAGAGATGGGCGGTTCTCCGGGGAGCTGTTTTTT	CSARDGRFSGELFF
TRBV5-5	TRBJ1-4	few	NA	TGTGCCAGCAGCTTGCCCTGGGGGGTAGGCGAAAAACTGTTTTTT	CASSLPWGVGEKLFF
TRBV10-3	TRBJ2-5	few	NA	TGTGCCATCAGTGAGTCTCTAGCGCAGACCCAGTACTTC	CAISESLAQTQYF
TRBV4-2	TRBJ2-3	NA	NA	TGTGCCAGCAGCTTTCAAAGCGGTATTAGCACAGATACGCAGTATTTT	CASSFQSGISTDTQYF